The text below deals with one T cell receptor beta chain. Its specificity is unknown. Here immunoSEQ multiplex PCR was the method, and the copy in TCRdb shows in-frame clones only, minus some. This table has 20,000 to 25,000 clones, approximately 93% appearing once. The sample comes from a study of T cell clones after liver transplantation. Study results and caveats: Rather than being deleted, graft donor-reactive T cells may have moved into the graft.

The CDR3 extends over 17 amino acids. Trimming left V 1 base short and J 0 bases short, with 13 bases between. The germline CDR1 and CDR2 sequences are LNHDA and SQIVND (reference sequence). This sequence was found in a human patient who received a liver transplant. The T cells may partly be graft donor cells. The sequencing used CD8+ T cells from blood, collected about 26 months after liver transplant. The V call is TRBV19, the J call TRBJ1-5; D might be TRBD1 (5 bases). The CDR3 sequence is CASSIAAGGYSNQPQHF. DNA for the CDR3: TGTGCCAGTAGTATAGCGGCGGGGGGATATAGCAATCAGCCCCAGCATTTT.